One and the same sample provided the 32 T cell receptor beta chains below, sequenced in a study of early T cells in non-severe SARS-CoV-2 infection (dated by TCRdb to about 2021). Library prep was done by 5' RACE. The sequencing machine was a NextSeq 500. TCRdb ran its own pipeline on the public reads, namely fastp trimming at Q25 and MiXCR clone calling, and kept in-frame beta chains. Each entry merges the rows of one CDR3 protein and shows their most common DNA and genes. For this sample there are 25,000 to 35,000 distinct CDR3 sequences; about 7% appear just once. The leading ten clones occupy about 4% of the sample. Sequenced material: whole blood. The source is an adult who was a healthcare worker with PCR-confirmed SARS-CoV-2 infection or an uninfected control (not recorded which).

This clonotype was found many times. This rearrangement joins TRBV30 to TRBJ2-2; no firm D call. The CDR3 totals 12 residues. V lost 4 bases and J lost 9, with 12 bases in between. Looked up from germline, CDR1 is GTSNPN and CDR2 is SVGIG (reference sequence). The CDR3 DNA sequence: TGTGCCTGGATATCGTCGTCCCGGGAGCTGTTTTTT. Translated: CAWISSSRELFF.

This clonotype was observed many times. This chain joins TRBV3-1 and TRBJ1-5; D is perhaps TRBD1 (5 bases). Germline V gene sequence: CDR1 LGHDT, CDR2 YNNKEL (reference sequence). This CDR3 contains 15 residues. V lost 0 bases, J lost 5 bases, and 11 bases lay in between. Written as DNA, the CDR3 is TGTGCCAGCAGCCAAGATGCGGCAGGGTATCAGCCCCAGCATTTT. Encoded protein: CASSQDAAGYQPQHF.

This clonotype was seen many times. DNA for the CDR3: TGTGCCAGCAGCACGGGACATTTGTCCTACGAGCAGTACTTC. Translating gives CASSTGHLSYEQYF. This chain connects TRBV7-6 to TRBJ2-7; perhaps TRBD1 as D (6 bases). Between the trimmed V and J ends, which lost 5 bases and 1 base, there was a span of 12 bases. There are 14 residues in the CDR3. The germline CDR1 and CDR2 sequences are SGHVS and FNYEAQ.

This rearrangement joins TRBV20-1 to TRBJ2-1; D is unclear. Germline CDR1 and CDR2: DFQATT and SNEGSKA (reference sequence). The CDR3 length is 12 residues. Trimming removed 3 bases from V and 5 bases from J, with 8 bases in between. Here the CDR3 DNA reads TGCAGTGCTAGGGCCCTTAACAATGAGCAGTTCTTC. Its translation is CSARALNNEQFF.

Ten or more counts support this clonotype. The V and J genes are TRBV28 and TRBJ2-5; 7 bases line up with TRBD1. In germline, CDR1 is MDHEN, CDR2 SYDVKM. CDR3 length: 13 amino acids. Trimming at V came to 6 bases and at J to 2 bases, leaving 3 bases not matched to a gene. CDR3 amino acids: CASSRTGQETQYF. In nucleotides, the CDR3 is TGTGCCAGCAGCCGGACAGGTCAAGAGACCCAGTACTTC.

This chain connects TRBV5-6 to TRBJ2-3; D may be TRBD2 (6 bases). Germline V gene data show CDR1 as SGHDT and CDR2 as YYEEEE. The CDR3 sequence is 15 residues long. V was trimmed by 1 base and J by 4 bases, leaving 13 bases between them. CDR3 loop: CASSLYLRDSDTQYF. In DNA, the CDR3 is TGTGCCAGCAGCTTGTATTTGCGGGACTCAGATACGCAGTATTTT.

This clonotype has ten or more counts. The chain links TRBV20-1 to TRBJ2-7; D is perhaps TRBD1 (6 bases). Germline values: CDR1 DFQATT, CDR2 SNEGSKA (reference sequence). The CDR3 consists of 13 residues. Trimming stripped 7 bases from V and 7 bases from J, with 20 bases between. The CDR3 reads CSGVGANLWEQYF. The CDR3 DNA reads as TGCAGTGGGGTGGGGGCCAACCTCTGGGAGCAGTACTTC.

Sample share makes this clonotype medium-sized. The V gene is TRBV20-1, the J gene TRBJ2-7; D might be TRBD2 (5 bases). V lost 0 bases, J lost 7 bases, and 13 bases lay in between. This CDR3 is built from 13 residues. Germline V gene data show CDR1 as DFQATT and CDR2 as SNEGSKA (reference sequence). The CDR3, as DNA: TGCAGTGCTAGAGATCTTAGCGTTAGGGAGCAGTACTTC. This translates into CSARDLSVREQYF.

This clonotype was recorded many times. V gene TRBV3-1 combines with J gene TRBJ1-2; 9 bases are shared with TRBD1. V shed 5 bases and J 0 bases; nucleotides not matched to a gene: 1. The germline gives CDR1 LGHDT, CDR2 YNNKEL (reference sequence). This CDR3 is built from 14 residues. Here the CDR3 DNA reads TGTGCCAGCAGCAGGACAGGGGCTAACTATGGCTACACCTTC. It translates to CASSRTGANYGYTF.

This clonotype showed up just a few times. The chain joins TRBV19 to TRBJ2-1; TRBD2 might be the D (6 bases). The CDR3 spans 14 residues. Per the germline V gene, CDR1 is LNHDA and CDR2 is SQIVND (reference sequence). Deletions cut 3 bases from V and 7 bases from J, with 13 bases between. CDR3 nucleotides: TGTGCCAGTAGTATTGCCGGGACTGGAAATGAGCAGTTCTTC. Amino acid sequence: CASSIAGTGNEQFF. The full variable domain, in which reference TRBV19 and TRBJ2-1 provide the parts outside the CDR3, is DGGITQSPKYLFRKEGQNVTLSCEQNLNHDAMYWYRQDPGQGLRLIYYSQIVNDFQKGDIAEGYSVSREKKESFPLTVTSAQKNPTAFYLCASSIAGTGNEQFFGPGTRLTVL.

This clonotype was detected ten times or more. The chain employs TRBV6-5 and TRBJ1-4, with D unclear. This CDR3 is 13 amino acids long. V lost 0 bases, J lost 5 bases, and 4 bases lay in between. Germline values: CDR1 MNHEY, CDR2 SVGAGI. CDR3 amino acids: CASSYSENEKLFF. CDR3 DNA sequence: TGTGCCAGCAGTTACTCGGAGAATGAAAAACTGTTTTTT.

This clonotype was seen many times. This chain connects TRBV7-8 to TRBJ1-5, with D maybe TRBD1 (6 bases). Germline V CDR1 and CDR2: SGHVS, FQNEAQ. The CDR3 sequence is 14 residues long. Between the trimmed V and J ends, which lost 1 base and 4 bases, there was a span of 8 bases. This CDR3 reads CASSLVRGNQPQHF. CDR3 in DNA: TGTGCCAGCAGCTTAGTAAGGGGGAATCAGCCCCAGCATTTT.

The J gene is TRBJ2-2, the V gene TRBV20-1; 14 bases match TRBD2. V gave up 6 bases and J gave up 3 bases; unmatched junction bases: 9. Germline V gives CDR1 DFQATT, CDR2 SNEGSKA (reference sequence). The CDR3 sequence is 17 residues long. In DNA, the CDR3 is TGCAGTGCCCCCCGACTAGCGGGAGGGCCGGACACCGGGGAGCTGTTTTTT. Amino acid sequence: CSAPRLAGGPDTGELFF.

The chain has TRBV11-3 and TRBJ2-7; 8 positions match TRBD2. With V trimmed by 2 bases and J by 5 bases, 11 bases remained unmatched. The CDR3 consists of 16 residues. CDR1 SGHNT and CDR2 YENEEA come from the germline V gene. CDR3 in amino acids: CASSLSRGAGADEQYF. In DNA form, the CDR3 reads TGTGCCAGCAGCTTATCCCGTGGAGCGGGGGCTGACGAGCAGTACTTC. Based on the CDR3 plus reference TRBV11-3 and TRBJ2-7, the full variable domain is EAGVVQSPRYKIIEKKQPVAFWCNPISGHNTLYWYLQNLGQGPELLIRYENEEAVDDSQLPKDRFSAERLKGVDSTLKIQPAELGDSAVYLCASSLSRGAGADEQYFGPGTRLTVT.

The chain links TRBV3-1 to TRBJ2-3, with a weak D call TRBD2 (6 bases). Trimming pared 2 bases from V and 4 bases from J, leaving 16 bases between. The germline CDR1 and CDR2 sequences are LGHDT and YNNKEL (reference sequence). The CDR3 spans 16 residues. This CDR3 reads CASSQRWRAKADTQYF. CDR3 nucleotide sequence: TGTGCCAGCAGCCAACGTTGGAGGGCCAAAGCAGATACGCAGTATTTT.

In this sample, this clonotype turned up a few times. This chain joins TRBV7-3 and TRBJ1-1; D ambiguous. Trimming removed 2 bases at V and 0 bases at J, with 10 bases between. CDR3 length: 15 amino acids. CDR1 and CDR2 (germline): SGHTA, FQGTGA. This CDR3 is CASSLDGSMNTEAFF. CDR3 bases: TGTGCCAGCAGCTTAGACGGGAGCATGAACACTGAAGCTTTCTTT.

This clonotype showed up many times. V and J are TRBV28 and TRBJ2-7, with no clear D. Trimming left V 3 bases short and J 0 bases short, with 12 bases between. The CDR3 is 15 residues long. Per the germline V gene, CDR1 is MDHEN and CDR2 is SYDVKM. This CDR3 reads CASSLFVGSSYEQYF. The DNA of the CDR3 is TGTGCCAGCAGTTTGTTCGTTGGAAGCTCCTACGAGCAGTACTTC.

This clonotype was observed a handful of times. The chain uses TRBV20-1 and TRBJ1-2; D call uncertain. V lost 0 bases, J lost 12 bases, and 23 bases lay in between. This CDR3 region has 15 residues. The V gene's germline CDR1 is DFQATT and CDR2 SNEGSKA (reference sequence). CDR3 DNA sequence: TGCAGTGCTAGAGAACCGGGTACAAAGATTATGGCTAACACCTTC. Encoded protein: CSAREPGTKIMANTF.

This clonotype was recorded at least ten times. The chain links TRBV28 to TRBJ1-5; 9 bases match TRBD1. J gave up 1 base and V 5 bases, and 9 bases lay outside the gene matches. This CDR3 is 17 amino acids long. Looked up from germline, CDR1 is MDHEN and CDR2 is SYDVKM. The CDR3 sequence is CASSVTPGTGSNQPQHF. The CDR3 nucleotides read TGTGCCAGCAGTGTGACCCCCGGGACAGGGAGCAATCAGCCCCAGCATTTT. Looking up the rest from reference TRBV28 and TRBJ1-5 gives the full variable domain: DVKVTQSSRYLVKRTGEKVFLECVQDMDHENMFWYRQDPGLGLRLIYFSYDVKMKEKGDIPEGYSVSREKKERFSLILESASTNQTSMYLCASSVTPGTGSNQPQHFGDGTRLSIL.

This clonotype has ten or more counts. The chain uses TRBV6-6 and TRBJ1-5; D is unclear. Trimming removed 2 bases at V and 5 bases at J, with 7 bases between. Germline loops: CDR1 MNHNY, CDR2 SVGAGI (reference sequence). The CDR3 loop spans 13 amino acids. The CDR3 DNA sequence: TGTGCCAGCAGTTACCGCGGACATCAGCCCCAGCATTTT. It specifies CASSYRGHQPQHF.

The gene calls are TRBV12-3 or TRBV12-4 and TRBJ2-3; perhaps TRBD2 as D (6 bases). The CDR3 runs to 15 residues. The ends were cut back, 7 bases at V and 1 base at J, with 15 bases in the middle. CDR3 sequence reads: CASNRRDRGTDTQYF. The CDR3 DNA reads as TGTGCCAGCAATCGGCGGGATCGGGGCACAGATACGCAGTATTTT.

This clonotype appeared many times. The V call is TRBV28, the J call TRBJ1-5; no reliable D call. Germline values: CDR1 MDHEN, CDR2 SYDVKM. CDR3 length: 14 amino acids. V was shortened by 2 bases and J by 0 bases, with 5 bases between the two germline ends. Here the CDR3 reads CASSLVDSNQPQHF. CDR3 nucleotide sequence: TGTGCCAGCAGTTTAGTGGATAGCAATCAGCCCCAGCATTTT.

This chain connects TRBV27 to TRBJ2-3, with TRBD2 matching over 10 bases. This CDR3 comprises 15 residues. The germline gives CDR1 MNHEY, CDR2 SMNVEV (reference sequence). Trimming cost V 5 bases and J 4 bases; bases outside gene matches: 6. The CDR3 DNA reads as TGTGCCAGCAGTCTAAGCGGGAGGGCTGCAGATACGCAGTATTTT. It codes for CASSLSGRAADTQYF.

The chain links TRBV29-1 to TRBJ2-3; D is uncertain. Germline assignment: CDR1 SQVTM and CDR2 ANQGSEA. The CDR3 runs to 11 residues. V gave up 7 bases and J gave up 2 bases, with 7 bases separating them. This CDR3 is CSATATDTQYF. CDR3 in DNA: TGCAGCGCCACAGCCACAGATACGCAGTATTTT.

The rearrangement uses TRBV4-2 and TRBJ2-3, with D uncertain. The CDR3 sequence is 12 residues long. Germline loops: CDR1 LGHNA, CDR2 YNFKEQ. V was clipped by 2 bases and J by 5 bases, with 5 bases between them. This CDR3 is CASSQPLDTQYF. CDR3 DNA: TGTGCCAGCAGCCAACCTCTAGATACGCAGTATTTT.

This clonotype was seen ten or more times. The CDR3 loop reads CASSQRTGNQETQYF. The CDR3 DNA sequence: TGTGCCAGCTCACAGCGAACAGGGAACCAAGAGACCCAGTACTTC. The V and J genes are TRBV18 and TRBJ2-5; D perhaps matches TRBD1 (6 bases). Germline V gene data show CDR1 as KGHSH and CDR2 as LQKENI. V gave up 4 bases and J gave up 0 bases, with 12 bases separating them. The CDR3 runs 15 residues.

This clonotype was seen only a few times. The chain joins TRBV2 to TRBJ2-1; 11 nucleotides match TRBD2. Per the germline V gene, CDR1 is SNHLY and CDR2 is FYNNEI. The CDR3 has 16 residues. The V gene end was trimmed by 2 bases and the J gene end by 5 bases; junction bases not matched to a gene: 5. This chain's CDR3 is CASSELGLAENNEQFF. CDR3 DNA: TGTGCCAGCAGTGAACTGGGACTAGCGGAAAACAATGAGCAGTTCTTC.

This chain links TRBV27 with TRBJ2-2; 8 nucleotides agree with TRBD1. The CDR3 loop spans 15 amino acids. CDR1 and CDR2 from the germline V gene are MNHEY and SMNVEV (reference sequence). V gave up 7 bases and J gave up 1 base; unmatched junction bases: 5. The CDR3, as DNA: TGTGCCAGCAACTTACAGGGGGGGAACACCGGGGAGCTGTTTTTT. It is translated as CASNLQGGNTGELFF.

Many counts were recorded for this clonotype. This chain joins TRBV28 and TRBJ1-2, with unresolved D. The CDR3 loop spans 14 amino acids. The V and J ends lost 3 bases and 7 bases respectively, with 15 bases between them. In germline, CDR1 is MDHEN, CDR2 SYDVKM. Here the CDR3 reads CASSFIAGIGGYTF. CDR3 sequence (DNA): TGTGCCAGCAGTTTCATTGCGGGGATCGGTGGCTACACCTTC.

This clonotype was detected many times. The chain combines TRBV5-1 with TRBJ2-1; TRBD2 agrees at 7 bases. Per germline, CDR1 SGHRS and CDR2 YFSETQ. J lost 7 bases, V lost 4 bases, and 14 bases had no gene match. CDR3 length: 16 residues. Here the CDR3 reads CASSPRGEGVWNEQFF. DNA of the CDR3: TGCGCCAGCAGCCCCAGAGGGGAGGGAGTCTGGAATGAGCAGTTCTTC. The full variable domain, with the rest looked up from reference TRBV5-1 and TRBJ2-1, is KAGVTQTPRYLIKTRGQQVTLSCSPISGHRSVSWYQQTPGQGLQFLFEYFSETQRNKGNFPGRFSGRQFSNSRSEMNVSTLELGDSALYLCASSPRGEGVWNEQFFGPGTRLTVL.

As concerns this clonotype: At one end the junction does not follow the germline gene, possibly because of a read error. This chain uses TRBV30 with TRBJ2-3; the D gene is possibly TRBD2 (5 bases). This CDR3 has 15 residues. Germline CDR1 GTSNPN, CDR2 SVGIG (reference sequence). This CDR3 reads CAWSTPSRSRDTQFF. The CDR3 DNA sequence: TGTGCCTGGAGTACCCCTAGCCGCTCTCGGGATACGCAGTTTTTT.

This chain connects TRBV29-1 to TRBJ1-4; 7 nucleotides match TRBD1. Trimming took 4 bases from V and 5 from J; bases not matched to a gene: 4. The CDR3 contains 13 residues. Germline values: CDR1 SQVTM, CDR2 ANQGSEA. CDR3 sequence (DNA): TGCAGCGTTGGGGACAGTTTCAATGAAAAACTGTTTTTT. Translating it yields CSVGDSFNEKLFF.